The 30 T cell receptor beta chains below come from one sample, sequenced in a study of blood T cell repertoires in COVID-19. The protocol was immunoSEQ multiplex PCR, while the TCRdb copy is restricted to in-frame clones and leaves out a portion. The sample yields 250,000 to 350,000 clones, more than 75% seen once. The sample consisted of peripheral blood. These receptors were taken from a woman in her forties or fifties with acute or convalescent COVID-19.

This clone was seen more than once but under ten times. The rearrangement uses TRBV29-1 and TRBJ2-7; 11 bases are a match to TRBD1. The germline V gene encodes CDR1 SQVTM and CDR2 ANQGSEA. This CDR3 spans 13 amino acids. The V gene end was trimmed by 6 bases and the J gene end by 2 bases; junction bases not matched to a gene: 3. Written as DNA, the CDR3 is TGCAGCGTAGGGACAGGGGGTCCCTACGAGCAGTACTTC. The encoded protein is CSVGTGGPYEQYF.

This rearrangement joins TRBV4-1 to TRBJ2-3; 9 bases are shared with TRBD2. After removal of 1 base from V and 8 bases from J, the junction contained 7 bases not matched to a gene. The length of the CDR3 is 15 residues. Germline CDR1 and CDR2: MGHRA and YSYEKL. The CDR3 is CASSQVWGLAGTQYF. The CDR3 DNA follows: TGCGCCAGCAGCCAAGTTTGGGGACTAGCTGGTACGCAGTATTTT.

The chain links TRBV9 to TRBJ2-1; 8 nucleotides line up with TRBD2. Germline trimming cut 0 bases from V and 1 base from J; bases unmatched to any gene: 6. CDR3 length equals 17 residues. The germline gives CDR1 SGDLS, CDR2 YYNGEE. CDR3 in amino acids: CASSVGGSGNSYNEQFF. The DNA for the CDR3 is TGTGCCAGCAGCGTAGGAGGTAGCGGGAATTCCTACAATGAGCAGTTCTTC.

The CDR3 bases are TGCGCCAGCAGCCGGGGGACAGGGACTAGCGGGAGACGTGTGACCGGGGAGCTGTTTTTT. Amino acids: CASSRGTGTSGRRVTGELFF. This chain joins TRBV4-1 and TRBJ2-2; 14 bases match TRBD2. Trimming took 4 bases from V and 5 from J; bases not matched to a gene: 15. The germline V gene has CDR1 MGHRA and CDR2 YSYEKL. This CDR3 region has 20 residues.

This chain links TRBV5-1 with TRBJ1-4; D remains unclear. The V gene's germline CDR1 is SGHRS and CDR2 YFSETQ. This CDR3 is built from 15 residues. V lost 1 base to trimming and J lost 3 bases, with 10 bases between them. CDR3 nucleotides: TGCGCCAGCAGCTTGAACCCCGCGGCTAATGAAAAACTGTTTTTT. This translates into CASSLNPAANEKLFF.

The chain employs TRBV29-1 and TRBJ2-2; 8 bases match TRBD1. CDR3 size: 15 residues. CDR1 is SQVTM and CDR2 is ANQGSEA in the germline V gene. J gave up 4 bases and V 5 bases, and 9 bases lay outside the gene matches. Written as DNA, the CDR3 is TGCAGCGTTACCCCAGGGGGCGGAGGCACCGGGGAGCTGTTTTTT. This sequence encodes CSVTPGGGGTGELFF.

In the case of this clone: This sample includes further DNA sequences coding for the same CDR3. The V gene is TRBV7-9, the J gene TRBJ1-2; possibly TRBD1 for D (6 bases). The germline V gene encodes CDR1 SEHNR and CDR2 FQNEAQ (reference sequence). The CDR3 totals 13 residues. The V end lost 1 base, the J end lost 3 bases, and 6 bases lay between the germline ends. CDR3 in DNA: TGTGCCAGCAGCTTAGACAGGGACTATGGCTACACCTTC. Its translation is CASSLDRDYGYTF.

The chain uses TRBV30 and TRBJ2-3, with D maybe TRBD2 (5 bases). This CDR3 has 13 residues. V was trimmed by 3 bases and J by 0 bases, leaving 7 bases between them. CDR1 and CDR2 (germline): GTSNPN, SVGIG (reference sequence). This chain's CDR3 is CAWRRDSTDTQYF. The CDR3 DNA sequence: TGTGCCTGGAGGAGGGATAGCACAGATACGCAGTATTTT.

The chain uses TRBV24-1 and TRBJ1-5; no definite D call. V was cut by 3 bases and J by 0 bases, with 11 bases left in between. The CDR3 length is 16 residues. Germline CDR1 and CDR2: KGHDR and SFDVKD. The CDR3 DNA sequence: TGTGCCACCAGTGATGGGCGTCGGGGTAGCAATCAGCCCCAGCATTTT. It yields the protein CATSDGRRGSNQPQHF.

This rearrangement joins TRBV2 to TRBJ1-3; maybe TRBD1 (5 bases). The V gene lost 1 base and the J gene lost 2 bases, with 12 bases spanning the gap. Germline CDR1 and CDR2: SNHLY and FYNNEI. The CDR3 sequence is 16 residues long. CDR3 in DNA: TGTGCCAGCAGTGAAGGGGCAGGGTTCGCTGGAAACACCATATATTTT. Amino acid sequence: CASSEGAGFAGNTIYF.

The rearrangement joins TRBV27 to TRBJ1-3; D is possibly TRBD1 (5 bases). This CDR3 is built from 16 residues. Germline CDR1 MNHEY, CDR2 SMNVEV (reference sequence). The V end lost 5 bases, the J end lost 1 base, and 15 bases lay between the germline ends. CDR3 in DNA: TGTGCCAGCAGTCCACTATCAGGGACTTCTGGAAACACCATATATTTT. Its protein is CASSPLSGTSGNTIYF.

The chain uses TRBV6-1 and TRBJ1-5, with D maybe TRBD1 (6 bases). In germline, CDR1 is MNHNS, CDR2 SASEGT. V was trimmed by 3 bases and J by 6 bases, leaving 15 bases between them. The CDR3 has 15 amino acids. Written as DNA, the CDR3 is TGTGCCAGCAGTGATCCCCGGACAGTCGGTCAGCCCCAGCATTTT. Residues: CASSDPRTVGQPQHF.

CDR3 loop: CASSLRAGGGYEQFF. CDR3 coding DNA: TGTGCCAGCAGCTTACGAGCGGGAGGGGGGTATGAGCAGTTCTTC. V and J are TRBV11-3 and TRBJ2-1; 10 nucleotides align to TRBD2. V lost 2 bases to trimming and J lost 8 bases; unmatched junction nucleotides: 6. The CDR3 runs to 15 residues. Germline V gene lookup returns CDR1 SGHNT and CDR2 YENEEA.

The chain uses TRBV28 and TRBJ1-5; 8 nucleotides agree with TRBD1. V gave up 6 bases and J gave up 6 bases; unmatched junction bases: 13. Germline V lookup: CDR1 MDHEN, CDR2 SYDVKM. The CDR3 is 16 residues long. The DNA of the CDR3 is TGTGCCAGCAGCCCCCCTCCCCGACAGGGGATTCAGCCCCAGCATTTT. This translates into CASSPPPRQGIQPQHF.

A note on this clone: The identical CDR3 is also encoded by other nucleotide sequences in the sample. The V gene is TRBV18, the J gene TRBJ2-7, with D possibly being TRBD1 (6 bases). CDR1 is KGHSH, CDR2 LQKENI, per germline. CDR3 length: 14 amino acids. V was trimmed by 6 bases and J by 0 bases, leaving 12 bases between them. CDR3 DNA: TGTGCCAGCTCGCCCGACAGGAGCTCCTACGAGCAGTACTTC. This translates into CASSPDRSSYEQYF.

V is TRBV6-2 or TRBV6-3 and J is TRBJ2-7; 12 bases align to TRBD1. V was pared by 1 base and J by 4 bases, with 2 bases of the junction left unmatched. Germline CDR1 is MNHEY and CDR2 is SVGEGT. The CDR3 has 15 amino acids. The CDR3 loop reads CASSYLGQGAYEQYF. DNA of the CDR3: TGTGCCAGCAGTTACTTGGGACAGGGGGCTTACGAGCAGTACTTC.

This clone was picked up one time. The CDR3, as DNA: TGTGCCAGTAGTATCCAACTAGAGAATGAGCAGTTCTTC. Its translation: CASSIQLENEQFF. The chain employs TRBV19 and TRBJ2-1, with TRBD2 as a possible D gene (5 bases). Germline CDR1 LNHDA, CDR2 SQIVND (reference sequence). This CDR3 is built from 13 residues. V was clipped by 3 bases and J by 7 bases, with 10 bases between them. The variable domain in full, completed from reference TRBV19 and TRBJ2-1, reads DGGITQSPKYLFRKEGQNVTLSCEQNLNHDAMYWYRQDPGQGLRLIYYSQIVNDFQKGDIAEGYSVSREKKESFPLTVTSAQKNPTAFYLCASSIQLENEQFFGPGTRLTVL.

This chain uses TRBV2 with TRBJ2-1; D may be TRBD2 (6 bases). Germline-derived CDR1 and CDR2 are SNHLY and FYNNEI. Trimming cost V 2 bases and J 1 base, with 9 bases left between them. The CDR3 is 15 residues long. The CDR3, as DNA: TGTGCCAGCAGTGAATTCGGGGGATCCTACAATGAGCAGTTCTTC. Its protein product is CASSEFGGSYNEQFF. The complete variable domain, with remaining parts taken from reference TRBV2 and TRBJ2-1, reads EPEVTQTPSHQVTQMGQEVILRCVPISNHLYFYWYRQILGQKVEFLVSFYNNEISEKSEIFDDQFSVERPDGSNFTLKIRSTKLEDSAMYFCASSEFGGSYNEQFFGPGTRLTVL.

The rearrangement joins TRBV27 to TRBJ2-3; D is unresolved. Germline lookup yields CDR1 MNHEY and CDR2 SMNVEV (reference sequence). Trimming stripped 5 bases from V and 0 bases from J, with 9 bases between. The CDR3 is 14 residues long. CDR3 loop: CASSPIGSTDTQYF. The CDR3 coding sequence is TGTGCCAGCAGTCCCATCGGGAGCACAGATACGCAGTATTTT.

This clone occurred once. The chain is built from TRBV18 and TRBJ2-5; TRBD1 might be the D (6 bases). This CDR3 has 15 residues. Germline CDR1 KGHSH, CDR2 LQKENI. The V gene lost 5 bases and the J gene lost 5 bases, with 18 bases spanning the gap. This chain's CDR3 is CASSRDRQAGETQYF. The CDR3 DNA reads TGTGCCAGCTCAAGAGACAGACAGGCAGGGGAGACCCAGTACTTC.

The chain couples TRBV29-1 to TRBJ2-5, with TRBD1 matching over 7 bases. CDR1 and CDR2 (germline): SQVTM, ANQGSEA. V was clipped by 6 bases and J by 3 bases; unmatched bases: 7. The CDR3 has 13 amino acids. The CDR3: CSVAADRKETQYF. The CDR3, as DNA: TGCAGCGTGGCAGCGGACAGGAAAGAGACCCAGTACTTC.

The chain has TRBV30 and TRBJ1-5; D not certain. CDR3 length equals 14 residues. The ends were cut back, 5 bases at V and 6 bases at J, with 17 bases in the middle. CDR1 and CDR2 (germline): GTSNPN, SVGIG (reference sequence). CDR3 loop: CAWGGAGMGQPQHF. In nucleotides, the CDR3 is TGTGCCTGGGGAGGCGCAGGTATGGGTCAGCCCCAGCATTTT.

The rearrangement uses TRBV9 and TRBJ2-7, with TRBD2 identical over 16 bases. This CDR3 is built from 19 residues. Germline V lookup: CDR1 SGDLS, CDR2 YYNGEE. J was trimmed by 5 bases and V by 4 bases; bases with no gene match: 15. This CDR3 is CASSRGGGLAGGPGDEQYF. In DNA, the CDR3 is TGTGCCAGCAGCCGCGGAGGGGGACTAGCGGGAGGGCCCGGGGACGAGCAGTACTTC.

This chain joins TRBV6-1 and TRBJ1-1; TRBD1 might be the D (5 bases). V was trimmed by 2 bases and J by 8 bases, leaving 9 bases between them. Germline V gene sequence: CDR1 MNHNS, CDR2 SASEGT. The CDR3 sequence is 12 residues long. CDR3 protein: CASSEYPGEAFF. In DNA, the CDR3 is TGTGCCAGCAGTGAATATCCAGGGGAAGCTTTCTTT.

The chain uses TRBV7-2 and TRBJ2-7; 10 bases are shared with TRBD2. Germline CDR1 reads SGHTA; CDR2 reads FQGNSA. The V segment lost 1 base and the J segment 5 bases; nucleotides outside the gene matches: 11. There are 17 residues in the CDR3. CDR3 sequence: CASSLVGHSGRKNEQYF. Written as DNA, the CDR3 is TGTGCCAGCAGCTTAGTCGGACATAGCGGGAGGAAGAACGAGCAGTACTTC. The variable domain in full, with the rest retrieved from reference TRBV7-2 and TRBJ2-7, is GAGVSQSPSNKVTEKGKDVELRCDPISGHTALYWYRQSLGQGLEFLIYFQGNSAPDKSGLPSDRFSAERTGGSVSTLTIQRTQQEDSAVYLCASSLVGHSGRKNEQYFGPGTRLTVT.

This clone has only one observation. The chain combines TRBV7-3 with TRBJ2-1, with 13 nucleotides matching TRBD2. Germline V gene data show CDR1 as SGHTA and CDR2 as FQGTGA. The length of the CDR3 is 17 residues. V shed 5 bases, J shed 4 bases, and the junction held 8 bases outside the gene matches. CDR3 loop: CASSTDGTSGIYNEQFF. The CDR3 DNA reads as TGTGCCAGCAGCACCGACGGGACTAGCGGGATTTACAATGAGCAGTTCTTC.

This rearrangement joins TRBV27 to TRBJ2-1, with TRBD2 matching over 12 bases. Germline lookup yields CDR1 MNHEY and CDR2 SMNVEV (reference sequence). V dropped 10 bases and J dropped 4; count of bases not matched to a gene: 8. The CDR3 extends over 15 amino acids. CDR3 bases: TGTGCCACCAAAGCCGGGACTAGCGGGTACAATGAGCAGTTCTTC. Protein: CATKAGTSGYNEQFF.

The rearrangement uses TRBV30 and TRBJ2-4; the match to TRBD2 covers 16 bases. V dropped 0 bases and J dropped 6; count of bases not matched to a gene: 5. This CDR3 is built from 17 residues. Germline loops: CDR1 GTSNPN, CDR2 SVGIG (reference sequence). DNA for the CDR3: TGTGCCTGGAGTGTACGGGGGACTAGCGGGAGGGTAAACATTCAGTACTTC. Protein: CAWSVRGTSGRVNIQYF.

This chain joins TRBV29-1 and TRBJ2-3, with TRBD2 identical over 7 bases. CDR3 length equals 13 residues. The germline V gene has CDR1 SQVTM and CDR2 ANQGSEA. J lost 2 bases, V lost 7 bases, and 6 bases had no gene match. CDR3 residues: CSAPSGTTDTQYF. The CDR3 coding sequence is TGCAGCGCTCCCAGCGGGACCACAGATACGCAGTATTTT.

The chain links TRBV28 to TRBJ1-2, with TRBD1 as a possible D gene (5 bases). V was pared by 9 bases and J by 0 bases, with 17 bases between. Germline values: CDR1 MDHEN, CDR2 SYDVKM. This CDR3 is 15 amino acids long. CDR3 sequence (DNA): TGTGCCAGTTTACAGGCCACGACAGCTAACTATGGCTACACCTTC. Its translation: CASLQATTANYGYTF.